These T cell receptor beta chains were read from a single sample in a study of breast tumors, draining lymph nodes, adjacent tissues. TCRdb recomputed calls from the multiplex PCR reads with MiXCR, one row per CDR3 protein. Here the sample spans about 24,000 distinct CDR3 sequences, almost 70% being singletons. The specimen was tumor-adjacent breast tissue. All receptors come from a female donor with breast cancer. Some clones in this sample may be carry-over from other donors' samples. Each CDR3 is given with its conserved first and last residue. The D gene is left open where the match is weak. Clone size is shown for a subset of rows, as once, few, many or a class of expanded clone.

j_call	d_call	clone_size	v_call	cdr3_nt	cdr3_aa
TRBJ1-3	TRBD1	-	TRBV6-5	TGTGCCAGCAGTCCCCGGGACAGGGCGGCCTCTGGAAACACCATATATTTT	CASSPRDRAASGNTIYF
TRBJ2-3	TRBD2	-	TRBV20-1	TGCAGTGTTGAAAAGCGGGGGTCAGATACGCAGTATTTT	CSVEKRGSDTQYF
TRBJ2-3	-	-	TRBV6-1	TGTGCCAGCAGCGAATCGGGTATCTCAAGCCCTACGCAGTATTTT	CASSESGISSPTQYF
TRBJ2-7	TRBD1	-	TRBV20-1	TGCAGCGTTGGGTCTTTCCGGCAGGGGGCTCGGGAGCAGTACTTC	CSVGSFRQGAREQYF
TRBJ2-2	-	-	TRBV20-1	TGCAGTGCTAGCTCCCCCGGGACAAGCCCCACCGGGGAGCTGTTTTTT	CSASSPGTSPTGELFF
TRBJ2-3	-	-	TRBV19	TGTGCCAGTAGTATGGAGGGGTGGGCAGATACGCAGTATTTT	CASSMEGWADTQYF
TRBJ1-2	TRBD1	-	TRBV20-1	TGCAGTGCTAGAGTCGGACAGGCGGGCTATGGCTACACCTTC	CSARVGQAGYGYTF
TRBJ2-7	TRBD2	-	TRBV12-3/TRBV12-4	TGTGCCAGCAGTTTTGGAGCTAGCGGGAGCTACGAGCAGTACTTC	CASSFGASGSYEQYF
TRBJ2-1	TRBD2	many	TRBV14	TGTGCCAGCAGCCCTCGAGGACTAGCGGGAGGGCCATACAATGAGCAGTTCTTC	CASSPRGLAGGPYNEQFF
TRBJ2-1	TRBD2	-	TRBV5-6	TGTGCCAGCAGCTTTGGGGACTACCAAAACAATGAGCAGTTCTTC	CASSFGDYQNNEQFF
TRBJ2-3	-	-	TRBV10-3	TGTGCCATCAGTGACAGCACAGATACGCAGTATTTT	CAISDSTDTQYF
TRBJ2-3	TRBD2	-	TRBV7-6	TGTGCCAGCAGCTCGCTAGCGGGAAGCACAGATACGCAGTATTTT	CASSSLAGSTDTQYF
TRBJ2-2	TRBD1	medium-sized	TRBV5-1	TGCGCCAGCGTGGACAGGGGGTCCGGGGAGCTGTTTTTT	CASVDRGSGELFF
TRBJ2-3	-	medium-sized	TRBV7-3	TGTGCCAGCAGCTCGATCGACGGTAGCACAGATACGCAGTATTTT	CASSSIDGSTDTQYF
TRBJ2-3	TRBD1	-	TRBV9	TGTGCCAGCAGCGTAGAGGCGGGACAGGGACACACAGATACGCAGTATTTT	CASSVEAGQGHTDTQYF